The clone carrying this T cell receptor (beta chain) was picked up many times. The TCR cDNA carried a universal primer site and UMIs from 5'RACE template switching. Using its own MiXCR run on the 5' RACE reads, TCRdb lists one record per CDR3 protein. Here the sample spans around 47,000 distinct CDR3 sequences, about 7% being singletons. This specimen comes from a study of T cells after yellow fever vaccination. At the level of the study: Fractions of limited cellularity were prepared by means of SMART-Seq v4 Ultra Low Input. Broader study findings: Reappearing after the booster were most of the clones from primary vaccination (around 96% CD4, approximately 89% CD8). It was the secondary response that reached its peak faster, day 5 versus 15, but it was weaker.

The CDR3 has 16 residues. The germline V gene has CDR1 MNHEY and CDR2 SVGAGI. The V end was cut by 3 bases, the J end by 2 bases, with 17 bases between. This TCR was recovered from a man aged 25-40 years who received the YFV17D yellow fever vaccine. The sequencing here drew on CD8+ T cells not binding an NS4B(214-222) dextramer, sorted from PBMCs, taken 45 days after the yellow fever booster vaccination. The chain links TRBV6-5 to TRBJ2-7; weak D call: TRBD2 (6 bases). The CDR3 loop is CASSYTPGTFPYEQYF. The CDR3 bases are TGTGCCAGCAGTTATACTCCCGGGACTTTTCCCTACGAGCAGTACTTC.